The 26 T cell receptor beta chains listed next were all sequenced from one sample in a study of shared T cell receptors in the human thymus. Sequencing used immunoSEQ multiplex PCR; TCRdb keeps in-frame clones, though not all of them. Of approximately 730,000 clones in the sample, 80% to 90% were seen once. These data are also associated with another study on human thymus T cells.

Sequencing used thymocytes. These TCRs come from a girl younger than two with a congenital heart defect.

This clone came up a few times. The CDR3 protein is CASSPTGQGAGETQYF. The DNA for the CDR3 is TGTGCCAGCAGCCCAACCGGACAGGGGGCGGGAGAGACCCAGTACTTC. The chain uses TRBV5-6 and TRBJ2-5; the match to TRBD1 covers 11 bases. Trimming removed 4 bases from V and 4 bases from J; junction bases left unmatched: 9. This CDR3 has 16 amino acids. Per germline, CDR1 SGHDT and CDR2 YYEEEE. Supplemented by reference TRBV5-6 and TRBJ2-5, the full variable domain reads DAGVTQSPTHLIKTRGQQVTLRCSPKSGHDTVSWYQQALGQGPQFIFQYYEEEERQRGNFPDRFSGHQFPNYSSELNVNALLLGDSALYLCASSPTGQGAGETQYFGPGTRLLVL.

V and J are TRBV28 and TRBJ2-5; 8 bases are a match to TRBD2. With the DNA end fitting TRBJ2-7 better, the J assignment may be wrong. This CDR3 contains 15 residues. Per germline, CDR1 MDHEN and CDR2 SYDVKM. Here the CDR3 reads CASRVGGGVPYEQYF. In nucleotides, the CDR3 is TGTGCCAGCAGGGTCGGGGGGGGTGTTCCCTACGAGCAGTACTTC.

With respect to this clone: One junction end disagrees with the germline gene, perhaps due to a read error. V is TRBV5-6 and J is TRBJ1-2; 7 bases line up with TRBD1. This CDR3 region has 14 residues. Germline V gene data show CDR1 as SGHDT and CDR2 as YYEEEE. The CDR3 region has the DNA TGTGCCAGCAGCTTGGCGTGGTTGCTGGGACAGCCGATCTTC. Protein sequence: CASSLAWLLGQPIF.

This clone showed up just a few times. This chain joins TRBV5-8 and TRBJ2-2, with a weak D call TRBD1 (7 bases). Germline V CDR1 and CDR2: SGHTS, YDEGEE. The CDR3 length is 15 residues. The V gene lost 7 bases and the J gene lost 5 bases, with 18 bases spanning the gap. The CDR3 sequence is CASAGQPVLTGELFF. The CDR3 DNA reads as TGTGCCAGCGCGGGACAGCCGGTTCTAACCGGGGAGCTGTTTTTT.

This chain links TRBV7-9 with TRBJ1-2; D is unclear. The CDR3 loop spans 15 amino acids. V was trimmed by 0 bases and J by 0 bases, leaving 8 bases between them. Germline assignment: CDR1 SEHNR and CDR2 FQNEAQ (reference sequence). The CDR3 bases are TGTGCCAGCAGCTTAGCCCCACTTGCTAACTATGGCTACACCTTC. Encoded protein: CASSLAPLANYGYTF.

CDR3 protein: CASSGQGGFSYNEQFF. As DNA, the CDR3 is TGTGCCAGCAGTGGGCAAGGGGGTTTCTCCTACAATGAGCAGTTCTTC. This sequence joins TRBV25-1 and TRBJ2-1, with a possible D match to TRBD1 (6 bases). Germline V lookup: CDR1 MGHDK, CDR2 SYGVNS. Trimming left V 4 bases short and J 0 bases short, with 13 bases between. The CDR3 spans 16 residues.

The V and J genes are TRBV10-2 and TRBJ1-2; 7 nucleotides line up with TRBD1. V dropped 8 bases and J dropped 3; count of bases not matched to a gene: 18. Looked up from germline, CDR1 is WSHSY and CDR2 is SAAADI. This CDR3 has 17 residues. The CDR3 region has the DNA TGCGCCAGCCGATCCGGGCCAGGGGGGTTTGTGCACTATGGCTACACCTTC. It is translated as CASRSGPGGFVHYGYTF.

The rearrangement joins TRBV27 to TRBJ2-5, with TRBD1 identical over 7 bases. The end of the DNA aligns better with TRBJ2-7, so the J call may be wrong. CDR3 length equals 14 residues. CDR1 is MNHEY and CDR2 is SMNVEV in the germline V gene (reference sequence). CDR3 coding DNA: TGTGCCAGCATCCCCGAGGGGGCCGACTACGAGCAGTACTTC. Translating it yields CASIPEGADYEQYF.

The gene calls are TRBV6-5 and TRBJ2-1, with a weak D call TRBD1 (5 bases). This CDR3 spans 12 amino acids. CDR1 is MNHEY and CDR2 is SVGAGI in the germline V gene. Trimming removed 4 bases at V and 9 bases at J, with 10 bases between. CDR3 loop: CASSSRASEQFF. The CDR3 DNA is TGTGCCAGCAGTTCCAGGGCTAGTGAGCAGTTCTTC.

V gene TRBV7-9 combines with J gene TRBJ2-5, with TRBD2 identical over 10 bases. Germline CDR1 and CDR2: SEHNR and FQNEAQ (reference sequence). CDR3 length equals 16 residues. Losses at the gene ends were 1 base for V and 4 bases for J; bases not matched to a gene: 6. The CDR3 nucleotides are TGTGCCAGCAGCTTAGTAAACCGGACTAGCGGAGAGACCCAGTACTTC. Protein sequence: CASSLVNRTSGETQYF.

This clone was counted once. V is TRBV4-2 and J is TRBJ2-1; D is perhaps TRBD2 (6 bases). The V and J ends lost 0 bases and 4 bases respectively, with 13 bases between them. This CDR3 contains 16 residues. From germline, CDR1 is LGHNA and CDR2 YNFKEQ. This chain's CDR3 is CASSQDFSGRYNEQFF. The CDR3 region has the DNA TGTGCCAGCAGCCAAGATTTTAGCGGTCGGTACAATGAGCAGTTCTTC.

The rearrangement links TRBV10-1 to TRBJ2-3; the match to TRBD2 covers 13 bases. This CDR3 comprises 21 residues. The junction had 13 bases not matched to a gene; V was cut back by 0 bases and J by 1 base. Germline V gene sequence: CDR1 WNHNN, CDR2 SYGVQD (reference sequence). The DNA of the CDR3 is TGCGCCAGCAGTGAGTCGACGCGGGGTTGGACTAGCGGGGGAGGCACAGATACGCAGTATTTT. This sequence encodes CASSESTRGWTSGGGTDTQYF.

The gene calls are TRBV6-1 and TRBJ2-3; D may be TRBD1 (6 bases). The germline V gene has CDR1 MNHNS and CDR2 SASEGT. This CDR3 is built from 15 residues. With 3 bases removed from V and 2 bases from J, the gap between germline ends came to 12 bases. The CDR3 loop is CASSEIQGYTDTQYF. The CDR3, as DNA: TGTGCCAGCAGTGAGATACAGGGATACACAGATACGCAGTATTTT.

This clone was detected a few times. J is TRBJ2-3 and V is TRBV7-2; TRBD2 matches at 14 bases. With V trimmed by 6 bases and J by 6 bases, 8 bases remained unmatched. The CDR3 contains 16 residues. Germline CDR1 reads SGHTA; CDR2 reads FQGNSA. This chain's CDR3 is CASSWTSGGPGDTQYF. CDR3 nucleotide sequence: TGTGCCAGCAGTTGGACTAGCGGGGGGCCGGGGGATACGCAGTATTTT.

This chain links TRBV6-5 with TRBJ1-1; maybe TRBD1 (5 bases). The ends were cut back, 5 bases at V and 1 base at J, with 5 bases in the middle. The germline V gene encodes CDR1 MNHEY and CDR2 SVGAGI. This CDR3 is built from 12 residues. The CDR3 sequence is CASSQGNTEAFF. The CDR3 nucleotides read TGTGCCAGCAGTCAGGGGAACACTGAAGCTTTCTTT.

The CDR3 DNA sequence: TGTGCCAGCAGCTTACAGGGACTTCTAGAATCCTATGGCTACACCTTC. It translates to CASSLQGLLESYGYTF. The V gene is TRBV7-2, the J gene TRBJ1-2, with D possibly being TRBD1 (5 bases). The CDR3 is 16 amino acids. V was cut by 2 bases and J by 4 bases, with 17 bases left in between. From germline, CDR1 is SGHTA and CDR2 FQGNSA.

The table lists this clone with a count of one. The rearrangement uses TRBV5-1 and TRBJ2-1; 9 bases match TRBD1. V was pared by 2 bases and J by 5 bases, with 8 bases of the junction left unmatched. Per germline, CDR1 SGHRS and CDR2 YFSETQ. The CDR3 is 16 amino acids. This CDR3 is CASSLIWDREHNEQFF. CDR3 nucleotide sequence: TGCGCCAGCAGCTTAATTTGGGACAGGGAGCACAATGAGCAGTTCTTC. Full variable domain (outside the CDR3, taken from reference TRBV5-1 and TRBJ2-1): KAGVTQTPRYLIKTRGQQVTLSCSPISGHRSVSWYQQTPGQGLQFLFEYFSETQRNKGNFPGRFSGRQFSNSRSEMNVSTLELGDSALYLCASSLIWDREHNEQFFGPGTRLTVL.

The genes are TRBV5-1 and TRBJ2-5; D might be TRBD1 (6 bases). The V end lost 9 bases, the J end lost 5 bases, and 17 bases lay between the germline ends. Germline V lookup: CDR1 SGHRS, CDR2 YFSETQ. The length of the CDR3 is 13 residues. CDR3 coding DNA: TGCGCCACCCGGGACAATCTACGGGAGACCCAGTACTTC. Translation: CATRDNLRETQYF.

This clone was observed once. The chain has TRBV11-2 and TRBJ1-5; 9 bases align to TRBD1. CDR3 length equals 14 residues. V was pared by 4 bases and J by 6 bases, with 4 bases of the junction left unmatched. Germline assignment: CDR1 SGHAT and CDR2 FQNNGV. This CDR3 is CASSSTGGSQPQHF. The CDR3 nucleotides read TGTGCCAGCAGCTCCACAGGGGGCAGTCAGCCCCAGCATTTT.

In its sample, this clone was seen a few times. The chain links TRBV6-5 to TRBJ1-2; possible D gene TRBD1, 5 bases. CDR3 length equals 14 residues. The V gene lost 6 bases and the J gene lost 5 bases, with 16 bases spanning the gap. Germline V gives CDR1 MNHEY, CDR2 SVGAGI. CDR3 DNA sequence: TGTGCCAGCAGGCCAGGGTCATATGCGTATGGCTACACCTTC. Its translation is CASRPGSYAYGYTF.

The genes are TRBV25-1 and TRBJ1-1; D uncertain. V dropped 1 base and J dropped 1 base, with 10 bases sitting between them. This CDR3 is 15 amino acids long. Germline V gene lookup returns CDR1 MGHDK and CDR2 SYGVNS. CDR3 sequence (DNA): TGTGCCAGCAGTGAATCCCTACAGAGGAACACTGAAGCTTTCTTT. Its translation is CASSESLQRNTEAFF.

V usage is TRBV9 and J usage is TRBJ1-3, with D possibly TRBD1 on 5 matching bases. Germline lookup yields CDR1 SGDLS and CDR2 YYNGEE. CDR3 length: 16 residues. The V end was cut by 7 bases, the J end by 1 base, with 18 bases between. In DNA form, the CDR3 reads TGTGCCAGCGGACCCAGCAGGGATCCTTCTGGAAACACCATATATTTT. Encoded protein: CASGPSRDPSGNTIYF.

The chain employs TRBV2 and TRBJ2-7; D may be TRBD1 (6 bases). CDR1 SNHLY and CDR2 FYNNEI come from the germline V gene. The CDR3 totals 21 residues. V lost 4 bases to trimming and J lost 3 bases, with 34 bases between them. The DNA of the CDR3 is TGTGCCAGCAGTGTACAATTTGGGCAGGGGCAGGGGATGAATCTCCACTACGAGCAGTACTTC. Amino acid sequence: CASSVQFGQGQGMNLHYEQYF.

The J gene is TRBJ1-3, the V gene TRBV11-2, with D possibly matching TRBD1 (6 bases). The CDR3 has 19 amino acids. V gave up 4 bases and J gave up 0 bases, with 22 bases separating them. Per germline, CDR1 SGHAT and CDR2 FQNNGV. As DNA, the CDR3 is TGTGCCAGCAGCTCTCCCCGGGGGGGACATTCGAGCTCTGGAAACACCATATATTTT. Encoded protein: CASSSPRGGHSSSGNTIYF.

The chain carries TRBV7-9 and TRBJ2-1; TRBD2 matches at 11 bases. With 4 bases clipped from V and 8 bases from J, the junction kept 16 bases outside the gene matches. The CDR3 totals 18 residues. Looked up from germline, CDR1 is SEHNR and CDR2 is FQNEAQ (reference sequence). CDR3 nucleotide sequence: TGTGCCAGCAGCTCCAACCCCTTTAAACTAGCGGGGGCCCATGAGCAGTTCTTC. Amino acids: CASSSNPFKLAGAHEQFF. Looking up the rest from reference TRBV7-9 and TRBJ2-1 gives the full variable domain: DTGVSQNPRHKITKRGQNVTFRCDPISEHNRLYWYRQTLGQGPEFLTYFQNEAQLEKSRLLSDRFSAERPKGSFSTLEIQRTEQGDSAMYLCASSSNPFKLAGAHEQFFGPGTRLTVL.

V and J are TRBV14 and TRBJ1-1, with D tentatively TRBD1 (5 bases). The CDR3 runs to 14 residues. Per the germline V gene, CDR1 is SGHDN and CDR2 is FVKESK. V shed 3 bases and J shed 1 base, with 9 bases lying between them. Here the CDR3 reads CASSHPDRNTEAFF. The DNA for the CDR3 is TGTGCCAGCAGCCATCCCGACAGGAACACTGAAGCTTTCTTT.